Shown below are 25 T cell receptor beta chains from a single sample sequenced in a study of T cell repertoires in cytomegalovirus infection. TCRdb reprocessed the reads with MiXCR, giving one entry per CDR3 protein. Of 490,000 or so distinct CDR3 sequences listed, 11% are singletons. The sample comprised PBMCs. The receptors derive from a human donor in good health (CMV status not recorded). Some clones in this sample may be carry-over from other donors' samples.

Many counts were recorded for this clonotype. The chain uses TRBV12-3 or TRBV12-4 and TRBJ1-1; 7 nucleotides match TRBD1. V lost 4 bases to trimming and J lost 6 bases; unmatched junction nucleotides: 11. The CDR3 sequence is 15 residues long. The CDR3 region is CASSSGQWERSEAFF. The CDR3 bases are TGTGCCAGCAGTTCGGGACAGTGGGAAAGGTCTGAAGCTTTCTTT.

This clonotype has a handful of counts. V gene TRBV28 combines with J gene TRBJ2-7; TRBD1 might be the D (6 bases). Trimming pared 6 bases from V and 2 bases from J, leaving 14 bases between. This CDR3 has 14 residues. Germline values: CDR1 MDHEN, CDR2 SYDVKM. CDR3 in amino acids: CASSAGDKTYEQYF. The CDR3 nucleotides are TGTGCCAGCAGCGCTGGGGACAAAACCTACGAGCAGTACTTC. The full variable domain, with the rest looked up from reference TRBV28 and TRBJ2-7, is DVKVTQSSRYLVKRTGEKVFLECVQDMDHENMFWYRQDPGLGLRLIYFSYDVKMKEKGDIPEGYSVSREKKERFSLILESASTNQTSMYLCASSAGDKTYEQYFGPGTRLTVT.

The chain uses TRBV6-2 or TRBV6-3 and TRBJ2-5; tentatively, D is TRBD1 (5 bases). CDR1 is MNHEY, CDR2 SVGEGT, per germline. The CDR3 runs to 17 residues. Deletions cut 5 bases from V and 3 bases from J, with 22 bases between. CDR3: CASSPEGHLSEEETQYF. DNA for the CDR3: TGTGCCAGCAGTCCCGAAGGACACCTAAGTGAGGAAGAGACCCAGTACTTC.

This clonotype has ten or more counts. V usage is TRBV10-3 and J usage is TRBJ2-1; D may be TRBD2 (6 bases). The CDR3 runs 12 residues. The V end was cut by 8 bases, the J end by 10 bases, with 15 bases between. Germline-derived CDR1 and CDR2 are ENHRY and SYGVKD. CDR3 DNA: TGTGCCATCGGGGGGACTCAAGCAGAGCAGTTCTTC. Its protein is CAIGGTQAEQFF.

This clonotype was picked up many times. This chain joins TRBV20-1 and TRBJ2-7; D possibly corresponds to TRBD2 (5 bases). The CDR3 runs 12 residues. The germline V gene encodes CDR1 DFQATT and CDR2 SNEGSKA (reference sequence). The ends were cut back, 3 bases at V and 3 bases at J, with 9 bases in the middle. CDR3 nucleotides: TGCAGTGCTAGTGCTAGCAACTACGAGCAGTACTTC. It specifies CSASASNYEQYF.

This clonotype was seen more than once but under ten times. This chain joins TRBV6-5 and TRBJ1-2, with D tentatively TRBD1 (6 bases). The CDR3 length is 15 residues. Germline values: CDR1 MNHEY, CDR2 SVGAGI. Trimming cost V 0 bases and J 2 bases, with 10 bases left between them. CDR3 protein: CASSYSPGDNYGYTF. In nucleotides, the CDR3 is TGTGCCAGCAGTTACTCCCCAGGGGACAACTATGGCTACACCTTC.

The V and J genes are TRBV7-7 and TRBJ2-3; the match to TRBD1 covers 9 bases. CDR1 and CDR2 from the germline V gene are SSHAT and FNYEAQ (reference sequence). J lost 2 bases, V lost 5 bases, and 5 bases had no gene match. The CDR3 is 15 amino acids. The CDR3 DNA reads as TGTGCCAGCAGCACAGGGGGCGCAAACACAGATACGCAGTATTTT. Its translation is CASSTGGANTDTQYF.

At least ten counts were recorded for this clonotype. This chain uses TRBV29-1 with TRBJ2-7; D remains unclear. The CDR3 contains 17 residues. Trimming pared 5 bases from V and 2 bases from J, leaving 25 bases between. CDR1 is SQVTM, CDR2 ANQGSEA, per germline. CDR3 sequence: CSVTSPVLPRTAYEQYF. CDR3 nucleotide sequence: TGCAGCGTTACGTCCCCTGTCCTTCCTAGAACAGCCTACGAGCAGTACTTC.

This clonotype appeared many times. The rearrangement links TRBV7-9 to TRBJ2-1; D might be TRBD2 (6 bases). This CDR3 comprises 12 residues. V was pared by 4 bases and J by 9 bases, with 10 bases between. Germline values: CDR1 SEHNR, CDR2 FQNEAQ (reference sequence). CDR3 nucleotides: TGTGCCAGCAGCTCGACTAGGACTGAGCAGTTCTTC. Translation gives CASSSTRTEQFF.

The CDR3: CASSLDLQGPIYEQYF. The DNA for the CDR3 is TGTGCCAGCAGTTTAGACTTACAGGGGCCGATCTACGAGCAGTACTTC. V usage is TRBV12-3 or TRBV12-4 and J usage is TRBJ2-7; 7 bases match TRBD1. This CDR3 has 16 residues. V shed 1 base and J 3 bases; nucleotides not matched to a gene: 9.

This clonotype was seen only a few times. The CDR3: CASSPRLDPYLAGANVLTF. CDR3 nucleotide sequence: TGTGCCAGCTCACCCAGACTAGACCCGTATCTGGCTGGGGCCAACGTCCTGACTTTC. The J gene is TRBJ2-6, the V gene TRBV18; TRBD2 is a possible D gene (6 bases). CDR3 size: 19 residues. With 3 bases removed from V and 2 bases from J, the gap between germline ends came to 20 bases. The germline V gene has CDR1 KGHSH and CDR2 LQKENI. Based on the CDR3 plus reference TRBV18 and TRBJ2-6, the full variable domain is NAGVMQNPRHLVRRRGQEARLRCSPMKGHSHVYWYRQLPEEGLKFMVYLQKENIIDESGMPKERFSAEFPKEGPSILRIQQVVRGDSAAYFCASSPRLDPYLAGANVLTFGAGSRLTVL.

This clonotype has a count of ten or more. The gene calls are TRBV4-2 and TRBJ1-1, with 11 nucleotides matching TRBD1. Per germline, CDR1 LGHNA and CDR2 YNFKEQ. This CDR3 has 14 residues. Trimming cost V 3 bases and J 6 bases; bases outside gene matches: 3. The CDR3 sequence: CASSQDRGRPEAFF. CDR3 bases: TGTGCCAGCAGCCAGGACAGGGGGCGGCCTGAAGCTTTCTTT.

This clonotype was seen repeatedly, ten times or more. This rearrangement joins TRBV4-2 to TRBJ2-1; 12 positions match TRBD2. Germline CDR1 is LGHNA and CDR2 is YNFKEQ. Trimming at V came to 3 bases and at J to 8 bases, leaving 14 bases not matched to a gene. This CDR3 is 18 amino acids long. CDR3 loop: CASSHPGGLAGGADEQFF. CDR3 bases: TGTGCCAGCAGCCATCCCGGGGGCCTAGCGGGAGGGGCGGATGAGCAGTTCTTC.

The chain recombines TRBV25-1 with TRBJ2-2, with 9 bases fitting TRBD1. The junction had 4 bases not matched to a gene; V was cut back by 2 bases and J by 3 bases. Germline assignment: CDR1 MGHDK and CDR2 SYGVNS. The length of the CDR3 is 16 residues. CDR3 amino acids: CASSEPGQGDTGELFF. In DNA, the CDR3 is TGTGCCAGCAGTGAACCGGGACAGGGAGACACCGGGGAGCTGTTTTTT. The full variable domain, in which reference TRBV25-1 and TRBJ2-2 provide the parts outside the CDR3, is EADIYQTPRYLVIGTGKKITLECSQTMGHDKMYWYQQDPGMELHLIHYSYGVNSTEKGDLSSESTVSRIRTEHFPLTLESARPSHTSQYLCASSEPGQGDTGELFFGEGSRLTVL.

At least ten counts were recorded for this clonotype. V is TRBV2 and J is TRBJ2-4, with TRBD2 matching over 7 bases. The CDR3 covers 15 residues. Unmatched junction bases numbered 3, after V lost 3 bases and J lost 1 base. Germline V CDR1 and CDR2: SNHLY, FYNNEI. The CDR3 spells CASSDGGIAKNIQYF. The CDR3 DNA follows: TGTGCCAGCAGTGACGGGGGGATTGCCAAAAACATTCAGTACTTC.

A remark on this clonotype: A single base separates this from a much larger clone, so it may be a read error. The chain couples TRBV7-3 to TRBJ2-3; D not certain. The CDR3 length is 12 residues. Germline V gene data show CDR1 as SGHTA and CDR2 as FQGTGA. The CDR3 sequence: CASSHFTDMQYF. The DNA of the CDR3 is TGTGCCAGCAGCCATTTCACAGATATGCAGTATTTT.

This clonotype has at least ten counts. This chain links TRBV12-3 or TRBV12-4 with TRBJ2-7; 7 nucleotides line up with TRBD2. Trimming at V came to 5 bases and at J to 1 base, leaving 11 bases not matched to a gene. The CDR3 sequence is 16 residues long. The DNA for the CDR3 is TGTGCCAGCAGTCCCCGGGTGGCGGGAGTTTCCTACGAGCAGTACTTC. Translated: CASSPRVAGVSYEQYF.

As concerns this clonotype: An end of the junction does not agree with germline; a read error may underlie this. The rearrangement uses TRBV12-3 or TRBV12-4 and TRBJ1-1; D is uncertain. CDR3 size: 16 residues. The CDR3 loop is CASSSPFLDLNTDAFF. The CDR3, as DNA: TGTGCCAGCAGTTCTCCTTTCCTGGACCTGAACACTGACGCTTTCTTT.

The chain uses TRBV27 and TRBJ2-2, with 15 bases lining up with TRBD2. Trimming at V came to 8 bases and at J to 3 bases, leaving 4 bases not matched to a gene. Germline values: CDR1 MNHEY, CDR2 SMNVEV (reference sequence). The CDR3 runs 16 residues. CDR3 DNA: TGTGCCAGCCGCGGACTAGCGGGAGGGTACACCGGGGAGCTGTTTTTT. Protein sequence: CASRGLAGGYTGELFF.

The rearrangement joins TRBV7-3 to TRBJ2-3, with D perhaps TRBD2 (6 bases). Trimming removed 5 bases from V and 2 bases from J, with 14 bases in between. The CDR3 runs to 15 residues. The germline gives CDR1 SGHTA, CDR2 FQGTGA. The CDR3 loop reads CASSRRGGNTDTQYF. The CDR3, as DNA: TGTGCCAGCAGCAGACGAGGCGGGAACACAGATACGCAGTATTTT. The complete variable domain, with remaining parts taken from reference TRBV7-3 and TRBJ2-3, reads GAGVSQTPSNKVTEKGKYVELRCDPISGHTALYWYRQSLGQGPEFLIYFQGTGAADDSGLPNDRFFAVRPEGSVSTLKIQRTERGDSAVYLCASSRRGGNTDTQYFGPGTRLTVL.

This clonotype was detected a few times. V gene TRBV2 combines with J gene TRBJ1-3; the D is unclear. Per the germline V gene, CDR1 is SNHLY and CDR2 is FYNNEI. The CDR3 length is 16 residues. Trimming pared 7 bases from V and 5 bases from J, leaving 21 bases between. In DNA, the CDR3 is TGTGCCAGCAAAGTCGTACCTGGCGTCAGCAGAAACACCATATATTTT. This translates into CASKVVPGVSRNTIYF.

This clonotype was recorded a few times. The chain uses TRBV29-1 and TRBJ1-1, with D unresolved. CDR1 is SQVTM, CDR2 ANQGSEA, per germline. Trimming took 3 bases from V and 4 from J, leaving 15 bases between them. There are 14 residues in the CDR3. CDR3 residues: CSVDRNLGRTEAFF. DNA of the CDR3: TGCAGCGTTGATCGGAACCTAGGGCGCACTGAAGCTTTCTTT.

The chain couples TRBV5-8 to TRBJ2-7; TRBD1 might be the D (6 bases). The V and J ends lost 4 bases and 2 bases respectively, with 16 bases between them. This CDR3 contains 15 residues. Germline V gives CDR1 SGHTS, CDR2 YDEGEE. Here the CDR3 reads CASSIAGAGTYEQYF. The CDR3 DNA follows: TGTGCCAGCAGCATCGCAGGGGCCGGAACCTACGAGCAGTACTTC. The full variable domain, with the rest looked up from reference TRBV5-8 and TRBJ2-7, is EAGVTQSPTHLIKTRGQQATLRCSPISGHTSVYWYQQALGLGLQFLLWYDEGEERNRGNFPPRFSGRQFPNYSSELNVNALELEDSALYLCASSIAGAGTYEQYFGPGTRLTVT.

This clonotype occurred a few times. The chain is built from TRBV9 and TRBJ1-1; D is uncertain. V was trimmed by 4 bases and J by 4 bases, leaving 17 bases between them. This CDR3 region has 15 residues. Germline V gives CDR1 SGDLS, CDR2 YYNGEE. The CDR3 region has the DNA TGTGCCAGCAGCCGACGACTTACCCCCGGCACTGAAGCTTTCTTT. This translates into CASSRRLTPGTEAFF.

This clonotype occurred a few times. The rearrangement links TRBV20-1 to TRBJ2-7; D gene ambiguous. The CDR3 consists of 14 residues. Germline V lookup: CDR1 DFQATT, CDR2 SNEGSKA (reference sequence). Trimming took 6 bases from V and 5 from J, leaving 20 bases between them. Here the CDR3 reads CSAPWQANPNEQYF. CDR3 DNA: TGCAGTGCCCCATGGCAAGCGAACCCTAACGAGCAGTACTTC.